Listed here are 28 T cell receptor beta chains from one sample, sequenced in a study of vaccination and CD4 T cells after COVID-19 (dated by TCRdb to between 2021 and 2024). These receptors have no known antigen. The receptor library was made with PCR. For sequencing, an Illumina iSeq 100 was employed. At the Johns Hopkins FTIC core, DNA from the cultured CD4+ T cells underwent TCR sequencing with the Oncomine TCR Beta short-read assay. TCRdb handled the public reads itself, with Q25 trimming in fastp and clone calling in MiXCR, and kept productive beta chains. Rows with one shared CDR3 protein collapse into an entry with the most common genes and DNA. The table for this sample lists 20,000 to 30,000 distinct CDR3 sequences; roughly 65% of them were counted only once. About a fifth of the sample goes to the ten largest clones. The treatment or condition label here, explained by the study, means: approximately nine-day PBMC culture with coronavirus spike peptide pools or control peptides (ViraFEST assay).

This sample comprised CD4+ T cells from blood, cultured in vitro, obtained after SARS-CoV-2 vaccination. The receptors originated from a human donor who received a COVID-19 vaccine.

The genes are TRBV2 and TRBJ1-1; 7 bases match TRBD1. The germline gives CDR1 SNHLY, CDR2 FYNNEI. The J segment lost 1 base and the V segment lost 5 bases, leaving 7 bases of the junction unmatched. The CDR3 has 15 residues. The CDR3 protein is CASSLHRGRNTEAFF. In DNA form, the CDR3 reads TGTGCCAGCAGTTTACACAGGGGCCGGAACACTGAAGCTTTCTTT.

The V gene is TRBV6-1, the J gene TRBJ1-6; D gene uncertain. This CDR3 has 14 amino acids. Deletions cut 2 bases from V and 6 bases from J, with 8 bases between. Germline CDR1 reads MNHNS; CDR2 reads SASEGT. CDR3 protein: CASSEPLSNSPLHF. In DNA, the CDR3 is TGTGCCAGCAGTGAACCCCTGAGTAATTCACCCCTCCACTTT.

V gene TRBV15 combines with J gene TRBJ2-5, with D perhaps matching TRBD1 (5 bases). Germline CDR1 and CDR2: LNHNV and YYDKDF (reference sequence). The V end was cut by 0 bases, the J end by 5 bases, with 10 bases between. This CDR3 has 14 residues. CDR3 DNA: TGTGCCACCAGCAGAGATCAGACAGTGGAGACCCAGTACTTC. Residues: CATSRDQTVETQYF.

V usage is TRBV20-1 and J usage is TRBJ2-3; 8 bases align to TRBD2. The V gene end was trimmed by 6 bases and the J gene end by 0 bases; junction bases not matched to a gene: 8. CDR1 and CDR2 from the germline V gene are DFQATT and SNEGSKA (reference sequence). CDR3 length: 15 residues. The CDR3 nucleotides are TGCAGTGCAGAATTGCCTAGCGGGAGCACAGATACGCAGTATTTT. Protein: CSAELPSGSTDTQYF.

In its sample, this clonotype was seen once. The chain is built from TRBV6-1 and TRBJ1-2, with D maybe TRBD1 (6 bases). The CDR3 spans 15 residues. V lost 0 bases to trimming and J lost 6 bases, with 14 bases between them. The germline V gene encodes CDR1 MNHNS and CDR2 SASEGT. CDR3 protein: CASSEAPGTPNGYTF. In DNA form, the CDR3 reads TGTGCCAGCAGTGAAGCCCCCGGGACACCGAATGGCTACACCTTC.

This clonotype was seen more than once but under ten times. V and J are TRBV19 and TRBJ1-1; D perhaps matches TRBD1 (6 bases). The CDR3 has 15 amino acids. Trimming shortened V by 3 bases and J by 5 bases, and 16 bases separated the two germline ends. Germline CDR1 and CDR2: LNHDA and SQIVND (reference sequence). CDR3 DNA: TGTGCCAGTAGTATTCAGGGGTATAGTAAGACTGAAGCTTTCTTT. Its protein is CASSIQGYSKTEAFF.

The chain employs TRBV10-3 and TRBJ1-3, with D possibly TRBD1 on 6 matching bases. This CDR3 comprises 16 residues. V shed 2 bases and J shed 2 bases, with 13 bases lying between them. Germline CDR1 and CDR2: ENHRY and SYGVKD. The CDR3 here is CAISEVRGGPGNTIYF. The CDR3 coding sequence is TGTGCCATCAGTGAGGTCAGGGGAGGGCCTGGAAACACCATATATTTT.

This clonotype was seen only a few times. This chain uses TRBV25-1 with TRBJ2-5; no clear D gene. Looked up from germline, CDR1 is MGHDK and CDR2 is SYGVNS. V lost 0 bases and J 4 bases, leaving 9 bases between the germline ends. The CDR3 sequence is 14 residues long. CDR3 region: CASSEYRKGETQYF. Here the CDR3 DNA reads TGTGCCAGCAGTGAATATAGGAAGGGAGAGACCCAGTACTTC.

This chain links TRBV2 with TRBJ1-4; maybe TRBD1 (6 bases). CDR1 SNHLY and CDR2 FYNNEI come from the germline V gene. Trimming cost V 5 bases and J 8 bases, with 18 bases left between them. This CDR3 spans 15 amino acids. In DNA form, the CDR3 reads TGTGCCAGCAGTCCACCACAGGGATTCTACGAAAAACTGTTTTTT. Translation: CASSPPQGFYEKLFF.

This sequence joins TRBV29-1 and TRBJ2-7, with 9 bases matching TRBD1. V was clipped by 3 bases and J by 2 bases; unmatched bases: 2. The CDR3 consists of 13 residues. In germline, CDR1 is SQVTM, CDR2 ANQGSEA. The CDR3 sequence: CSVDGTGTYEQYF. The CDR3 region has the DNA TGCAGCGTTGATGGGACAGGGACCTACGAGCAGTACTTC.

The V gene is TRBV10-2, the J gene TRBJ1-2; possible D gene TRBD1, 5 bases. V was trimmed by 0 bases and J by 1 base, leaving 15 bases between them. The CDR3 loop spans 17 amino acids. Germline lookup yields CDR1 WSHSY and CDR2 SAAADI. The CDR3 sequence: CASSESVTAEINYGYTF. In DNA, the CDR3 is TGCGCCAGCAGTGAGTCGGTGACAGCCGAGATTAACTATGGCTACACCTTC.

The rearrangement uses TRBV12-3 or TRBV12-4 and TRBJ1-2; 7 bases line up with TRBD1. The CDR3 runs to 16 residues. Losses at the gene ends were 1 base for V and 7 bases for J; bases not matched to a gene: 12. CDR3 loop: CASSLGDRQDGRGYTF. The DNA of the CDR3 is TGTGCCAGCAGTTTAGGGGACAGACAGGACGGACGTGGCTACACCTTC.

The V call is TRBV7-2, the J call TRBJ1-5; weak D call: TRBD1 (6 bases). The V and J ends lost 3 bases and 9 bases respectively, with 12 bases between them. The CDR3 is made up of 13 amino acids. CDR1 and CDR2 from the germline V gene are SGHTA and FQGNSA. The CDR3 bases are TGTGCCAGCAGCTTCTTAGACAGGTGGCCCCAGCATTTT. This sequence encodes CASSFLDRWPQHF.

The rearrangement links TRBV19 to TRBJ1-1; 9 bases match TRBD1. Trimming at V came to 8 bases and at J to 2 bases, leaving 6 bases not matched to a gene. Germline V lookup: CDR1 LNHDA, CDR2 SQIVND (reference sequence). This CDR3 spans 14 amino acids. In DNA, the CDR3 is TGTGCCAGTGGCACAGGGGGCCGTAACACTGAAGCTTTCTTT. Its translation: CASGTGGRNTEAFF.

The CDR3 region has the DNA TGCAGTGCTAGAACGGGGACTAGCGGACAAACAGATACGCAGTATTTT. It is translated as CSARTGTSGQTDTQYF. The chain joins TRBV20-1 to TRBJ2-3; 11 nucleotides agree with TRBD2. Germline values: CDR1 DFQATT, CDR2 SNEGSKA (reference sequence). V dropped 2 bases and J dropped 3; count of bases not matched to a gene: 7. There are 16 residues in the CDR3.

The table lists this clonotype with a few counts. The V and J genes are TRBV6-1 and TRBJ2-5; 10 bases are shared with TRBD2. Per germline, CDR1 MNHNS and CDR2 SASEGT. CDR3 length: 15 residues. V shed 3 bases, J shed 5 bases, and the junction held 6 bases outside the gene matches. CDR3 in DNA: TGTGCCAGCAGTGAGGACCTAGCGGGGGTGGAGACCCAGTACTTC. The encoded protein is CASSEDLAGVETQYF.

The chain joins TRBV30 to TRBJ2-3, with 8 bases matching TRBD1. CDR1 and CDR2 (germline): GTSNPN, SVGIG (reference sequence). V shed 5 bases, J shed 5 bases, and the junction held 12 bases outside the gene matches. The CDR3 is made up of 15 amino acids. The CDR3 spells CAWGPGQGLQDTQYF. Written as DNA, the CDR3 is TGTGCCTGGGGGCCCGGACAGGGTTTGCAAGATACGCAGTATTTT.

This chain joins TRBV5-1 and TRBJ1-6; maybe TRBD1 (6 bases). The CDR3 has 14 residues. Trimming shortened V by 0 bases and J by 10 bases, and 11 bases separated the two germline ends. The germline V gene has CDR1 SGHRS and CDR2 YFSETQ. Here the CDR3 reads CASSLGQTGSPLHF. The CDR3, as DNA: TGCGCCAGCAGCTTGGGGCAGACAGGCTCACCCCTCCACTTT.

The chain combines TRBV14 with TRBJ2-5; TRBD2 matches 9 bases. V was pared by 0 bases and J by 3 bases, with 8 bases of the junction left unmatched. Germline loops: CDR1 SGHDN, CDR2 FVKESK. This CDR3 has 17 residues. CDR3 sequence (DNA): TGTGCCAGCAGCCAAGATCCGGTCCTAGCGGGGAAAGAGACCCAGTACTTC. The encoded protein is CASSQDPVLAGKETQYF.

The chain carries TRBV27 and TRBJ2-2; 7 nucleotides agree with TRBD2. The CDR3 is made up of 15 amino acids. Germline CDR1 and CDR2: MNHEY and SMNVEV (reference sequence). V was clipped by 2 bases and J by 2 bases; unmatched bases: 2. CDR3 sequence reads: CASSLRGDNTGELFF. The CDR3 DNA reads TGTGCCAGCAGTTTACGGGGGGATAACACCGGGGAGCTGTTTTTT.

The sample holds a few counts of this clonotype. J is TRBJ1-6 and V is TRBV6-1, with 7 bases aligning to TRBD1. The trim removed 11 bases at V and 7 bases at J, leaving 20 bases unmatched. The CDR3 is made up of 17 amino acids. The germline CDR1 and CDR2 sequences are MNHNS and SASEGT. The CDR3 DNA sequence: TGTGCCGGAAGCCAATCGGTACGGACAGGTCGGAATTCACCCCTCCACTTT. Translation gives CAGSQSVRTGRNSPLHF.

This clonotype came up a few times. The gene calls are TRBV12-3 or TRBV12-4 and TRBJ1-1, with TRBD1 identical over 9 bases. With 5 bases clipped from V and 1 base from J, the junction kept 2 bases outside the gene matches. The CDR3 has 14 residues. DNA for the CDR3: TGTGCCAGCAGTCTGACAGGGGGGAACACTGAAGCTTTCTTT. It codes for CASSLTGGNTEAFF.

This clonotype was picked up a small number of times. The CDR3 nucleotides read TGTGCCAGCAGTAGCACAGACACCGGGGAGCTGTTTTTT. Amino acid sequence: CASSSTDTGELFF. This chain connects TRBV6-1 to TRBJ2-2; D not certain. V dropped 5 bases and J dropped 3 bases, with 7 bases sitting between them. The CDR3 spans 13 residues. Germline values: CDR1 MNHNS, CDR2 SASEGT.

This clonotype appeared a single time. The chain is built from TRBV4-1 and TRBJ1-2; 7 bases match TRBD1. CDR3 length equals 13 residues. J lost 3 bases, V lost 2 bases, and 0 bases had no gene match. The germline V gene has CDR1 MGHRA and CDR2 YSYEKL. For the CDR3, the DNA is TGCGCCAGCAGCCAAACAGGGGACTATGGCTACACCTTC. This encodes CASSQTGDYGYTF.

V usage is TRBV12-3 or TRBV12-4 and J usage is TRBJ1-2; D possibly corresponds to TRBD1 (6 bases). The CDR3 runs 12 residues. V dropped 6 bases and J dropped 4 bases, with 9 bases sitting between them. The CDR3 sequence is CASRRTVYGYTF. For the CDR3, the DNA is TGTGCCAGCAGGCGGACAGTCTATGGCTACACCTTC.

This chain links TRBV6-1 with TRBJ1-1; no definite D call. The CDR3 consists of 12 residues. CDR1 and CDR2 from the germline V gene are MNHNS and SASEGT. Trimming shortened V by 3 bases and J by 4 bases, and 6 bases separated the two germline ends. The CDR3 loop reads CASSEPSTEAFF. DNA for the CDR3: TGTGCCAGCAGTGAGCCCTCCACTGAAGCTTTCTTT.

The J gene is TRBJ2-7, the V gene TRBV12-3 or TRBV12-4, with 8 positions matching TRBD1. Unmatched junction bases numbered 5, after V lost 5 bases and J lost 5 bases. This CDR3 has 13 amino acids. In DNA form, the CDR3 reads TGTGCCAGCAGTCAACAGGGGGAGGACGAGCAGTACTTC. This sequence encodes CASSQQGEDEQYF.

The chain employs TRBV6-5 and TRBJ1-5; TRBD1 matches at 9 bases. Trimming removed 4 bases from V and 2 bases from J; junction bases left unmatched: 9. In germline, CDR1 is MNHEY, CDR2 SVGAGI. CDR3 size: 17 residues. CDR3 in amino acids: CASSSEQGARGNQPQHF. CDR3 nucleotide sequence: TGTGCCAGCAGTTCCGAACAGGGGGCGCGGGGCAATCAGCCCCAGCATTTT.